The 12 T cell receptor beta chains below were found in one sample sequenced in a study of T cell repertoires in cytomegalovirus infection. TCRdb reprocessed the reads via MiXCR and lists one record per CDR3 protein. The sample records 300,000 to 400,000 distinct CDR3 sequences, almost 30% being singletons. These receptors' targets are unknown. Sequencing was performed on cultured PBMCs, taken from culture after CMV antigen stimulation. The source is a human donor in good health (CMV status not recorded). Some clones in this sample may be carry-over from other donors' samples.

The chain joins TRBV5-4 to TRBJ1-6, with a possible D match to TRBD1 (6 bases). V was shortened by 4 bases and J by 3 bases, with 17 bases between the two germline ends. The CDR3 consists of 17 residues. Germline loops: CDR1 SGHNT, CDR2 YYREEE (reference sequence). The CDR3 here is CASSVRGAGFYNSPLHF. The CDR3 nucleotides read TGTGCCAGCAGCGTTCGGGGGGCAGGCTTCTATAATTCACCCCTCCACTTT.

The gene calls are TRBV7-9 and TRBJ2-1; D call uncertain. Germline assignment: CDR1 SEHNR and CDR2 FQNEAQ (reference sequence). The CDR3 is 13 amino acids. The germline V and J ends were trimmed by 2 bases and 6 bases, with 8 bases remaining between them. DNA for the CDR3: TGTGCCAGCAGCTTAATGGATCTCAATGAGCAGTTCTTC. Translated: CASSLMDLNEQFF.

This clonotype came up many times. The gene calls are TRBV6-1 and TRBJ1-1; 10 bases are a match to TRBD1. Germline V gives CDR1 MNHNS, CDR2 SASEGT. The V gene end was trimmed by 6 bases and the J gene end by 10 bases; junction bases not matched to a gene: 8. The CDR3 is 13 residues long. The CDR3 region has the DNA TGTGCCAGCAGCCCGGGACAGGGGAGGAGAGCTTTCTTT. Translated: CASSPGQGRRAFF.

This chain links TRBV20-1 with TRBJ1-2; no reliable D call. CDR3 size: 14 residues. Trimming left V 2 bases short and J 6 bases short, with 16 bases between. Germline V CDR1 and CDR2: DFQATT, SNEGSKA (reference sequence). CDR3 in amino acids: CSARRTRATDGYTF. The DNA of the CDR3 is TGCAGTGCTAGACGGACGCGGGCGACGGATGGCTACACCTTC.

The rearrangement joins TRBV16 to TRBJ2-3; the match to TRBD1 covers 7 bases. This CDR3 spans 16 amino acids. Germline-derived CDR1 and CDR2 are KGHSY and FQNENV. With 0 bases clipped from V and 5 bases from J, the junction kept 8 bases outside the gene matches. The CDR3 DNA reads TGTGCCAGCAGCCAATCTCGGCTAGCAGGGGGAGATACGCAGTATTTT. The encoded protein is CASSQSRLAGGDTQYF.

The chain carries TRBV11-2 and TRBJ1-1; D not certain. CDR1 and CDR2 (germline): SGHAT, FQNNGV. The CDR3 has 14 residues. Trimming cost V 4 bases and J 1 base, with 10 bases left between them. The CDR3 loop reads CASSSGPQNTEAFF. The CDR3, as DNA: TGTGCCAGCAGCTCCGGACCTCAGAACACTGAAGCTTTCTTT.

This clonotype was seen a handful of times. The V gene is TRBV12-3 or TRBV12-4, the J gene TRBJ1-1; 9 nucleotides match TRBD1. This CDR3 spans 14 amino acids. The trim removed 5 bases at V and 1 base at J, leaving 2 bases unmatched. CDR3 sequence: CASSGDRANTEAFF. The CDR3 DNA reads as TGTGCCAGCAGTGGGGACAGGGCGAACACTGAAGCTTTCTTT.

The CDR3 sequence: CASSLNVRAVGNTEAFF. The CDR3, as DNA: TGTGCCAGCAGTTTGAACGTACGGGCCGTTGGAAACACTGAAGCTTTCTTT. The chain combines TRBV6-2 or TRBV6-3 with TRBJ1-1; D is unresolved. The CDR3 runs to 17 residues. Germline-derived CDR1 and CDR2 are MNHEY and SVGEGT. The V gene lost 4 bases and the J gene lost 2 bases, with 20 bases spanning the gap.

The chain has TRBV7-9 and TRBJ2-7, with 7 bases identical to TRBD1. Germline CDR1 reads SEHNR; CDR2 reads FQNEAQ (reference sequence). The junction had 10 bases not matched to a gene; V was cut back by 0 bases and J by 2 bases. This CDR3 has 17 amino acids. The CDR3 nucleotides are TGTGCCAGCAGCTTAGCCCCCGGGACAGCCGTAGCCTACGAGCAGTACTTC. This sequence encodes CASSLAPGTAVAYEQYF.

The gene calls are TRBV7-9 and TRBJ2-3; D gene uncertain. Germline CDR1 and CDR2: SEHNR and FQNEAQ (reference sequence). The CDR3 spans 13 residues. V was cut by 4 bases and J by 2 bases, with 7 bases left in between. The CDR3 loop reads CASSSFYTDTQYF. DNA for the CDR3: TGTGCCAGCAGCTCCTTTTACACAGATACGCAGTATTTT.

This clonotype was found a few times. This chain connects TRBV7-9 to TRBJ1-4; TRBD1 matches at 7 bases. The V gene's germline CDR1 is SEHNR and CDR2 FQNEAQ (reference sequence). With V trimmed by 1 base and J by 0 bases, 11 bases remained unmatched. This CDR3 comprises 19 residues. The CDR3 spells CASSLVRVGGPATNEKLFF. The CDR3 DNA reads TGTGCCAGCAGCTTAGTTCGAGTAGGGGGCCCTGCAACTAATGAAAAACTGTTTTTT.

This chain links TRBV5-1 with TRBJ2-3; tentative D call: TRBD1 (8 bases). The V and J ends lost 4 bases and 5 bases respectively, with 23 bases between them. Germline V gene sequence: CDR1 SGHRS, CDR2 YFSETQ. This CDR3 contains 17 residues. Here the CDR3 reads CASSPGGRGGPGDTQYF. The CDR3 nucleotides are TGCGCCAGCAGCCCAGGGGGCAGGGGGGGACCAGGAGATACGCAGTATTTT.